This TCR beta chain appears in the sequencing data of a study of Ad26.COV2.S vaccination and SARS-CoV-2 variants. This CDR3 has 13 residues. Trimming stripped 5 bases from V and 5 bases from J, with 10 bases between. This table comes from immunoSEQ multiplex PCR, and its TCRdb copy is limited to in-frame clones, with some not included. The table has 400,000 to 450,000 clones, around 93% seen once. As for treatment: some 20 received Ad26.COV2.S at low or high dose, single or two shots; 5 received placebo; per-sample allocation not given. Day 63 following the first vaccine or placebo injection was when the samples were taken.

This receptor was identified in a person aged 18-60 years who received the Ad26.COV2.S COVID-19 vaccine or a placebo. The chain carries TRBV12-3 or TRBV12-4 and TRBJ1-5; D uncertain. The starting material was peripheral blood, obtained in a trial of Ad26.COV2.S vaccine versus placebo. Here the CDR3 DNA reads TGTGCCAGCAGTGACCAGCGGGATCAGCCCCAGCATTTT. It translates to CASSDQRDQPQHF.